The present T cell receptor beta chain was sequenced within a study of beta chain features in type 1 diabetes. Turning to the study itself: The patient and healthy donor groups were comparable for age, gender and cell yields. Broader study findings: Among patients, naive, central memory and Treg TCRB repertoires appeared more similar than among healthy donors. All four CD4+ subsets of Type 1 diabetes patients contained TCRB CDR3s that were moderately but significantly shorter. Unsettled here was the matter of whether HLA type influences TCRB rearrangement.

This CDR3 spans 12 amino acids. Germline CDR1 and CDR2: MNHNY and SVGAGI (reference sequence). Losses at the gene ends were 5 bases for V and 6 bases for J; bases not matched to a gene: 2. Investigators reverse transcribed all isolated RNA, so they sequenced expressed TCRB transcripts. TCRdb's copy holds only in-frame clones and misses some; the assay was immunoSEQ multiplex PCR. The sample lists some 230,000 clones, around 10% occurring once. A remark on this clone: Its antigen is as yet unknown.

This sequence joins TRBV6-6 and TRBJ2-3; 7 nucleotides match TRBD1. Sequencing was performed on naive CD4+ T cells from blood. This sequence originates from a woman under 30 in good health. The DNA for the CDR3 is TGTGCCAGCAGTCAGACAGGGGATACGCAGTATTTT. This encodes CASSQTGDTQYF.